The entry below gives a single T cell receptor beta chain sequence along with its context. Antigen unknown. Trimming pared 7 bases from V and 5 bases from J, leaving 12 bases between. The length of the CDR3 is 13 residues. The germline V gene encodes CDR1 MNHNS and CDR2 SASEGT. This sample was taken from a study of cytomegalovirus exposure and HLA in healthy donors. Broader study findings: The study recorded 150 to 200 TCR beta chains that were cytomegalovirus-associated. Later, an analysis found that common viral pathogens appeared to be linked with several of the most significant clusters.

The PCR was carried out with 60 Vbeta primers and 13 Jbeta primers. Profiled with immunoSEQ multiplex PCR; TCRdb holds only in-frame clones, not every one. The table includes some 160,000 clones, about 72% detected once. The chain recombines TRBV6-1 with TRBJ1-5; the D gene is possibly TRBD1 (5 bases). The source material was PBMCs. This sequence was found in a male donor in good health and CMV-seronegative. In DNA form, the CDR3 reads TGTGCCAGCAAATGGGGGGAGTATCAGCCCCAGCATTTT. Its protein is CASKWGEYQPQHF.